This T cell receptor (beta chain) was found in a study of CD8+CD57+ T cells in acquired aplastic anemia. Overall study context: Yields of DNA that came from sorted CD4+ and CD8+ cells averaged about 3.4 ug. CD4+ cell libraries from healthy donors averaged about 10 million reads.

Genomic DNA acted as the template from which TCR beta VDJ combination and CDR3 sequence profiling were carried out. TCRdb called the reads again in MiXCR, with one record for every CDR3 protein. The sample records 100,000 to 120,000 distinct CDR3 sequences, 40% to 65% being singletons. This CDR3 has 17 residues. Germline V gives CDR1 MGHDK, CDR2 SYGVNS. As concerns this clonotype: Mismatch with germline at one junction end may stem from a read error.

The chain couples TRBV25-1 to TRBJ2-7; 13 positions agree with TRBD2. The TCR sequence derives from a human donor in good health, serving as a control. The material sequenced was sorted CD4+, CD8+, or CD8+CD57+ T cells (not recorded which) from PBMCs. CDR3 coding DNA: TGTGCCTGCAGTGCTGGACTTGGGACTAGCGGGGTCTACGAGCAGTACTTC. Encoded protein: CACSAGLGTSGVYEQYF.